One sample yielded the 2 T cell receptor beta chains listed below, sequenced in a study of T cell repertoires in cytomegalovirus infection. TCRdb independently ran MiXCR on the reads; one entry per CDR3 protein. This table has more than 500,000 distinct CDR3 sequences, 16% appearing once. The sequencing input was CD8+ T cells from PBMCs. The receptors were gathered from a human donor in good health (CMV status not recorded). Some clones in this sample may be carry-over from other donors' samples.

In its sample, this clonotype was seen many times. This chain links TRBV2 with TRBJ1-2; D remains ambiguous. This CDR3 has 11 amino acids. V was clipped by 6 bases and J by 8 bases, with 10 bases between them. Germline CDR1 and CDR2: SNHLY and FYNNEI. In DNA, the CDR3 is TGTGCCAGCAGCCAGGCCCGGGGCTACACCTTC. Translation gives CASSQARGYTF.

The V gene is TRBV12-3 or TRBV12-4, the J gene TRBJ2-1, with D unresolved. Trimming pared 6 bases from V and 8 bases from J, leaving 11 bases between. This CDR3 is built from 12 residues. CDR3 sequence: CASSVGIDEQFF. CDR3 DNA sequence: TGTGCCAGCAGCGTGGGGATCGATGAGCAGTTCTTC.